What follows are 23 T cell receptor beta chains derived from one specimen sequenced in a study of glioma-infiltrating T cells. Amplification of TCR alpha and beta CDR3 regions from RNA used iRepertoire nested multiplex PCR. Each CDR3 protein gets one entry after TCRdb re-called the multiplex PCR reads with MiXCR. The sample has about 380,000 distinct CDR3 sequences; roughly two fifths are singletons. What was sequenced was glioma tissue, nonneoplastic brain tissue, or PBMCs (not recorded which). The source is a human donor with low-grade glioma or glioblastoma, undergoing nonglioma brain surgery, or in good health (not recorded which).

This clonotype was observed a few times. At one boundary the junction diverges from the germline segment, which might be a read error. The rearrangement links TRBV15 to TRBJ2-2, with a possible D match to TRBD2 (5 bases). Germline lookup yields CDR1 LNHNV and CDR2 YYDKDF (reference sequence). This CDR3 comprises 15 residues. Here the CDR3 reads CATSRDRRNTGEPFF. In DNA, the CDR3 is TGTGCCACCAGCAGAGATAGGAGGAACACCGGGGAGCCGTTTTTT.

Comment on this clonotype: A read error may explain this, as a much larger clone is one base away. The chain recombines TRBV28 with TRBJ1-1, with 9 bases matching TRBD1. This CDR3 is 16 amino acids long. The germline gives CDR1 MDHEN, CDR2 SYDVKM. J gave up 11 bases and V 7 bases, and 20 bases lay outside the gene matches. The CDR3 loop reads CASIPYSGQGNPTAFF. The CDR3 DNA follows: TGTGCCAGCATCCCATACAGCGGACAGGGGAACCCAACGGCTTTCTTT.

This clonotype came up a few times. This rearrangement joins TRBV28 to TRBJ2-7, with a tentative D call TRBD1 (5 bases). The germline CDR1 and CDR2 sequences are MDHEN and SYDVKM. With 0 bases removed from V and 5 bases from J, the gap between germline ends came to 11 bases. This CDR3 is 14 amino acids long. The CDR3 loop is CASSLWQGSHEQYF. CDR3 nucleotides: TGTGCCAGCAGTTTATGGCAGGGATCCCACGAGCAGTACTTC.

The chain uses TRBV5-4 and TRBJ2-3; TRBD2 aligns across 8 bases. Germline V lookup: CDR1 SGHNT, CDR2 YYREEE (reference sequence). The junction had 9 bases not matched to a gene; V was cut back by 5 bases and J by 4 bases. This CDR3 contains 15 residues. The CDR3: CASSPSGSRADTQYF. The CDR3 nucleotides are TGTGCCAGCAGTCCAAGCGGGAGTCGGGCAGATACGCAGTATTTT.

This chain joins TRBV28 and TRBJ2-7, with TRBD2 matching 9 bases. The J segment lost 2 bases and the V segment lost 8 bases, leaving 10 bases of the junction unmatched. Germline CDR1 and CDR2: MDHEN and SYDVKM. The CDR3 sequence is 15 residues long. The CDR3 loop is CASGTGLAGPYEQYF. The CDR3 region has the DNA TGTGCCAGCGGCACGGGGCTAGCGGGGCCCTACGAGCAGTACTTC.

The chain combines TRBV19 with TRBJ1-1, with D perhaps TRBD1 (5 bases). This CDR3 comprises 15 residues. Between the trimmed V and J ends, which lost 9 bases and 3 bases, there was a span of 20 bases. CDR1 is LNHDA and CDR2 is SQIVND in the germline V gene (reference sequence). Here the CDR3 DNA reads TGTGCCAGCCACCCCTGGGGAGGGGCCTACACTGAAGCTTTCTTT. It specifies CASHPWGGAYTEAFF.

This rearrangement joins TRBV5-1 to TRBJ2-1; a possible D gene is TRBD1 (6 bases). Between the trimmed V and J ends, which lost 0 bases and 9 bases, there was a span of 19 bases. The length of the CDR3 is 16 residues. Per germline, CDR1 SGHRS and CDR2 YFSETQ. The CDR3 sequence: CASSLEGQGDIGEQFF. In nucleotides, the CDR3 is TGCGCCAGCAGCTTGGAGGGACAAGGGGATATAGGTGAGCAGTTCTTC.

A few counts support this clonotype. V and J are TRBV6-1 and TRBJ2-7; D tentatively fits TRBD1 or TRBD2 (5 bases each). The germline V gene has CDR1 MNHNS and CDR2 SASEGT. The V and J ends lost 5 bases and 7 bases respectively, with 12 bases between them. This CDR3 spans 12 amino acids. The CDR3 is CASSYGTNEQYF. DNA of the CDR3: TGTGCCAGCAGTTACGGGACCAATGAGCAGTACTTC.

Details on this clonotype: Relative to the germline gene, one junction end is altered; a read error may explain this. The gene calls are TRBV7-2 and TRBJ2-7, with a weak D call TRBD1 (5 bases). Germline CDR1 and CDR2: SGHTA and FQGNSA. This CDR3 has 15 residues. The CDR3 reads CASSSHRYPSYGQYF. The CDR3 DNA sequence: TGTGCCAGCAGCTCGCACAGGTACCCCTCCTACGGGCAGTACTTC.

The J gene is TRBJ2-3, the V gene TRBV24-1; unclear D gene. Germline V CDR1 and CDR2: KGHDR, SFDVKD. V was cut by 9 bases and J by 0 bases, with 3 bases left in between. The CDR3 runs 11 residues. CDR3 protein: CATGSTDTQYF. The CDR3 DNA sequence: TGTGCCACCGGGAGCACAGATACGCAGTATTTT.

The chain joins TRBV20-1 to TRBJ2-2; 12 bases match TRBD1. V lost 3 bases to trimming and J lost 6 bases; unmatched junction nucleotides: 2. The CDR3 has 14 amino acids. The germline V gene has CDR1 DFQATT and CDR2 SNEGSKA (reference sequence). The CDR3 region has the DNA TGCAGTGCTAGGGGACAGGGGGCGTCCGGGGAGCTGTTTTTT. Translating it yields CSARGQGASGELFF.

The rearrangement uses TRBV7-9 and TRBJ2-3; D unclear. Trimming took 7 bases from V and 1 from J, leaving 15 bases between them. There are 15 residues in the CDR3. From germline, CDR1 is SEHNR and CDR2 FQNEAQ (reference sequence). The CDR3 is CASNRRAYRTDTQYF. The CDR3 DNA is TGTGCCAGCAACCGAAGGGCCTACCGCACAGATACGCAGTATTTT.

The rearrangement joins TRBV7-9 to TRBJ2-6; D gene ambiguous. V was clipped by 1 base and J by 5 bases, with 9 bases between them. Germline lookup yields CDR1 SEHNR and CDR2 FQNEAQ (reference sequence). This CDR3 region has 15 residues. CDR3 nucleotides: TGTGCCAGCAGCTTAGACTGGGGATGGGCCAACGTCCTGACTTTC. Its protein is CASSLDWGWANVLTF.

This clonotype has ten or more counts. The genes are TRBV25-1 and TRBJ1-2, with TRBD1 identical over 10 bases. The V gene end was trimmed by 9 bases and the J gene end by 5 bases; junction bases not matched to a gene: 6. This CDR3 spans 13 amino acids. The germline V gene encodes CDR1 MGHDK and CDR2 SYGVNS. The CDR3 loop is CASCEGQGYGYTF. The CDR3 DNA reads as TGTGCCAGTTGCGAGGGACAGGGGTATGGCTACACCTTC.

This clonotype was observed a handful of times. This chain uses TRBV3-1 with TRBJ2-1; D not resolved. V was cut by 4 bases and J by 8 bases, with 12 bases left in between. Germline CDR1 LGHDT, CDR2 YNNKEL (reference sequence). This CDR3 has 13 amino acids. The CDR3 here is CASSLQGRDEQFF. CDR3 nucleotides: TGTGCCAGCAGCCTCCAAGGACGGGATGAGCAGTTCTTC.

This clonotype has only a few counts. The DNA for the CDR3 is TGTGCCAGCAGCGTCATCCAGGGTGACACTGAAGCTTTCTTT. As protein: CASSVIQGDTEAFF. The chain couples TRBV9 to TRBJ1-1, with D possibly TRBD1 on 5 matching bases. The germline gives CDR1 SGDLS, CDR2 YYNGEE. This CDR3 is built from 14 residues. V gave up 2 bases and J gave up 3 bases, with 11 bases separating them.

This clonotype came up many times. This chain uses TRBV19 with TRBJ2-1; the D is unclear. In germline, CDR1 is LNHDA, CDR2 SQIVND (reference sequence). V shed 3 bases and J shed 6 bases, with 9 bases lying between them. The CDR3 consists of 13 residues. CDR3 DNA sequence: TGTGCCAGTAGTATCCTAAGCGCCAATGAGCAGTTCTTC. Translated, it gives CASSILSANEQFF.

This clonotype was recorded a few times. This chain connects TRBV20-1 to TRBJ2-7; tentatively, D is TRBD2 (5 bases). V lost 6 bases and J lost 3, with 9 bases in between. This CDR3 contains 11 residues. Germline V gene lookup returns CDR1 DFQATT and CDR2 SNEGSKA (reference sequence). This chain's CDR3 is CSATTNYEQYF. Written as DNA, the CDR3 is TGCAGTGCAACGACTAACTACGAGCAGTACTTC.

Remarks on this clonotype: In this CDR3 the conserved last residue, phenylalanine or tryptophan, is missing, so a read error is likely. The CDR3 is CASSPKSLRETQYY. The CDR3 DNA reads as TGTGCCAGCAGCCCAAAGAGCCTCCGTGAGACCCAGTACTAC. J is TRBJ2-5 and V is TRBV7-8, with D unresolved. The CDR3 is 14 amino acids. Germline V gene lookup returns CDR1 SGHVS and CDR2 FQNEAQ. Trimming took off 5 bases at V and 5 bases at J, with 15 bases between the two ends.

On this clonotype itself: Being one base from a much bigger clone, this may be a read error. J is TRBJ2-7 and V is TRBV6-2 or TRBV6-3; D might be TRBD1 (6 bases). This CDR3 has 12 amino acids. V was pared by 6 bases and J by 7 bases, with 13 bases between. Germline CDR1 reads MNHEY; CDR2 reads SVGEGT. Here the CDR3 reads CASRQGEREQYF. In nucleotides, the CDR3 is TGTGCCAGCAGACAGGGAGAACGAGAGCAGTACTTC.

This clonotype was observed at least ten times. The chain uses TRBV6-2 or TRBV6-3 and TRBJ2-7; D may be TRBD2 (6 bases). Germline CDR1 reads MNHEY; CDR2 reads SVGEGT. This CDR3 comprises 11 residues. V gave up 6 bases and J gave up 6 bases, with 9 bases separating them. This CDR3 reads CASSDSGEQYF. CDR3 nucleotides: TGTGCCAGCAGCGATAGCGGCGAGCAGTACTTC.

J is TRBJ2-3 and V is TRBV7-9; D is unclear. The CDR3 loop spans 13 amino acids. CDR1 and CDR2 from the germline V gene are SEHNR and FQNEAQ (reference sequence). V was clipped by 1 base and J by 7 bases, with 9 bases between them. CDR3 protein: CASSLVPGYTQYF. CDR3 nucleotide sequence: TGTGCCAGCAGCTTAGTACCCGGGTATACGCAGTATTTT.

There are many counts of this clonotype. The V and J genes are TRBV20-1 and TRBJ1-1, with D tentatively TRBD1 (6 bases). The CDR3 loop spans 13 amino acids. CDR1 DFQATT and CDR2 SNEGSKA come from the germline V gene (reference sequence). The V end was cut by 6 bases, the J end by 1 base, with 12 bases between. CDR3 nucleotides: TGCAGTGCCGTAGACAGGCGGAACACTGAAGCTTTCTTT. This translates into CSAVDRRNTEAFF.